This T cell receptor beta chain was retrieved from a study of T-cell reconstitution after alpha-beta-depleted transplantation in children (dated by TCRdb to about 2016). For the wider study: The study quantitatively tracked T-cell immune reconstitution after TCRalphabeta/CD19-depleted allogeneic hematopoietic cell transplantation in children using TCR repertoire profiling.

Library prep was done by PCR. TCRdb records Illumina HiSeq 2500 as the sequencer. To normalize quantification of the TCRbeta repertoire, the TCR libraries were built with molecular barcoding that relied on unique molecular identifiers. In TCRdb, the public reads were trimmed at Q25 with fastp and aligned with MiXCR, with productive beta chains retained. Rows merge per CDR3 protein into single entries with the most common DNA and genes. The sample records around 500,000 distinct CDR3 sequences, approximately 12% of which are singletons. Approximately 5.4% of the sample lies in the top ten. The CDR3 covers 15 residues, taking in both the cysteine and the phenylalanine. Only the CDR3 part of the read is kept: 45 bases, read in frame from the first base. For CDR1 and CDR2, the germline V gene lists SGHVS and FNYEAQ. Between the V and J ends, shortened by 6 bases and 0 bases respectively, the junction contains 15 bases.

Details on this clonotype: It has no known antigen specificity. There are no base qualities to consult, and no much larger clone falls within one base.

Here the sequenced sample was PBMCs from the stem cell graft donor, taken from the stem cell graft. This clonotype was sampled from a human donor who donated a stem cell graft to a child with combined immunodeficiency. The rearrangement combines TRBV7-6 with TRBJ2-7; the D gene is perhaps TRBD2, from 6 matching bases. The DNA reads TGTGCCAGCAGTTTTGAGACGGGACTCTCCTACGAGCAGTACTTC. Its protein is CASSFETGLSYEQYF.